This T cell receptor beta chain was captured by sequencing in a study of PD-L1 blockade in urothelial cancer. Background on the study: Analyzed time points were 3 weeks (second dose) and 6 weeks after therapy began. A median about 140,000 T cells were found in blood samples.

Notes on the study in general: Clones that were tumor-associated expanded more in the blood of durable-benefit patients at 3 weeks.

As regards this clone: Its antigen is unidentified.

The repertoire was sequenced with immunoSEQ multiplex PCR; TCRdb's copy has only in-frame clones and lacks some. Among 90,000 to 120,000 clones listed, approximately 85% were seen once. The trim removed 0 bases at V and 1 base at J, leaving 3 bases unmatched. The CDR3 extends over 16 amino acids. The germline gives CDR1 SGHDT, CDR2 YYEEEE. The specimen was PBMCs, collected around atezolizumab (anti-PD-L1) treatment. The sequence was obtained from a man aged 50 to 60 with urothelial cancer. The V and J genes are TRBV5-6 and TRBJ2-3, with 9 positions matching TRBD2. The CDR3 is CASSLASGMGTDTQYF. The CDR3 DNA is TGTGCCAGCAGCTTGGCTAGCGGGATGGGCACAGATACGCAGTATTTT.